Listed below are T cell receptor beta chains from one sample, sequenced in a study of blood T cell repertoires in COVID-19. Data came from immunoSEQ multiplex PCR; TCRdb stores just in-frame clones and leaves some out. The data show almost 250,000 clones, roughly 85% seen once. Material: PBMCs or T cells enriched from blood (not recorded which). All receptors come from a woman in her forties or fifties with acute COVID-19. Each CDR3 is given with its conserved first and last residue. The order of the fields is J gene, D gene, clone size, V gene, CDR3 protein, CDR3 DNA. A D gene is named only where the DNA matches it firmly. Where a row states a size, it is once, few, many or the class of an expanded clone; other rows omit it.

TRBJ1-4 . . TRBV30 CAWSLQGEKLFF TGTGCCTGGAGTCTACAGGGAGAAAAACTGTTTTTT
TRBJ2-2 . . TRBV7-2 CASTNRGGFKPGELFF TGTGCCAGCACCAACAGGGGGGGGTTCAAGCCCGGGGAGCTGTTTTTT
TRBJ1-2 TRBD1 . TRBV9 CASSPGGQGANYGYTF TGTGCCAGCAGCCCCGGAGGACAGGGGGCTAACTATGGCTACACCTTC
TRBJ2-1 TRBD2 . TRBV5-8 CASSFGLADHNEQFF TGTGCCAGCAGCTTCGGACTAGCGGACCACAATGAGCAGTTCTTC
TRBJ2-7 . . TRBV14 CASSQPDRAGEQYF TGTGCCAGCAGCCAACCCGACAGGGCGGGGGAGCAGTACTTC
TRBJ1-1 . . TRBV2 CASDRVEEAFF TGTGCCAGCGACAGAGTGGAGGAAGCTTTCTTT
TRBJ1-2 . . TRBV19 CASSEYGYGYTF TGTGCCAGTAGCGAATACGGCTATGGCTACACCTTC
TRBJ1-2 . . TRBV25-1 CASSEYGPNYGYTF TGTGCCAGCAGTGAATACGGTCCTAACTATGGCTACACCTTC
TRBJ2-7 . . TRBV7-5 CARSLARRGLSHRGTYEQYF TGTGCCAGAAGCTTAGCTAGGAGGGGACTTTCCCACCGGGGAACCTACGAGCAGTACTTC
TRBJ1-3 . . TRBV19 CASSPQISGNTIYF TGTGCCAGTAGTCCCCAAATCTCTGGAAACACCATATATTTT
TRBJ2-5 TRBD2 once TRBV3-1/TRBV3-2 CASSRAGGQETQYF TGTGCCAGCAGCCGAGCGGGGGGCCAAGAGACCCAGTACTTC
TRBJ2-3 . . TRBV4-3 CASSPKQGYASTDTQYF TGCGCCAGCAGCCCCAAGCAGGGTTACGCTAGCACAGATACGCAGTATTTT
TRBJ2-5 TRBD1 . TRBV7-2 CASSLNGRGRGSETQYF TGTGCCAGCAGCTTAAATGGACGGGGCAGGGGGTCGGAGACCCAGTACTTC
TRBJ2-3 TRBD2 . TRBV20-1 CSASNSGTDTQYF TGCAGTGCTAGTAATAGCGGGACAGATACGCAGTATTTT
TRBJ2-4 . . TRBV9 CASSLSGGLENIQYF TGTGCCAGCAGCCTCTCGGGGGGCCTCGAAAACATTCAGTACTTC
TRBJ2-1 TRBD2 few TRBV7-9 CASSLGSGGPYNEQFF TGTGCCAGCAGCTTAGGAAGCGGGGGGCCCTACAATGAGCAGTTCTTC
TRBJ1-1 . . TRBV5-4 CASSPGTEAFF TGTGCCAGCAGCCCGGGGACTGAAGCTTTCTTT